Shown below are 16 T cell receptor beta chains from a single sample sequenced in a study of cytomegalovirus exposure and HLA in healthy donors. The PCR contained 60 Vbeta and 13 Jbeta primers. Clones were read by immunoSEQ multiplex PCR, and TCRdb kept only the in-frame ones, dropping some. The sample has some 130,000 clones, 65% to 85% seen once. The sample comprised PBMCs. The receptors here all came from a man under 40 in good health and CMV-seronegative.

The chain recombines TRBV9 with TRBJ2-5; the D gene is possibly TRBD2 (6 bases). V lost 1 base and J lost 4, with 14 bases in between. This CDR3 is 15 amino acids long. Germline V gene data show CDR1 as SGDLS and CDR2 as YYNGEE. The CDR3 here is CASSVRSGSPETQYF. The CDR3 bases are TGTGCCAGCAGCGTACGCAGCGGGTCACCAGAGACCCAGTACTTC.

The rearrangement links TRBV5-5 to TRBJ1-5; D perhaps matches TRBD1 (6 bases). CDR1 and CDR2 from the germline V gene are SGHKS and YYEKEE (reference sequence). The V and J ends lost 3 bases and 2 bases respectively, with 12 bases between them. The CDR3 has 15 amino acids. CDR3 nucleotide sequence: TGTGCCAGCAGCTGGGGGGCGGGGGGCAATCAGCCCCAGCATTTT. Translated, it gives CASSWGAGGNQPQHF.

This clone has a single count. The chain joins TRBV28 to TRBJ1-1; weak D call: TRBD1 (5 bases). With 5 bases removed from V and 1 base from J, the gap between germline ends came to 11 bases. The CDR3 has 14 amino acids. The germline gives CDR1 MDHEN, CDR2 SYDVKM. CDR3 sequence: CASSVTGTNTEAFF. The DNA for the CDR3 is TGTGCCAGCAGTGTAACAGGAACGAACACTGAAGCTTTCTTT.

This chain uses TRBV27 with TRBJ1-4; D gene unclear. This CDR3 region has 17 residues. The V end lost 2 bases, the J end lost 8 bases, and 21 bases lay between the germline ends. The V gene's germline CDR1 is MNHEY and CDR2 SMNVEV (reference sequence). CDR3 sequence: CASSLKTDHLRSEKLFF. In DNA, the CDR3 is TGTGCCAGCAGTTTAAAAACAGATCATCTCCGTTCGGAAAAACTGTTTTTT.

The chain joins TRBV21-1 to TRBJ1-4; the table's D call, TRBD1, was not checked against the DNA. TRBV21-1 is deemed a pseudogene. The CDR3 length is 15 residues. CDR3 sequence (DNA): TGTGCCAGCAGAAGGTCCCGGGACAGGGACGAAAAACTGTTTTTT. This translates into CASRRSRDRDEKLFF.

The CDR3 DNA reads TGTGCCAGCAGTTTTCCGTCCGACAGGGCCGGCCAAGAGACCCAGTACTTC. Translating it yields CASSFPSDRAGQETQYF. The V and J genes are TRBV11-2 and TRBJ2-5; 7 nucleotides match TRBD1. Per germline, CDR1 SGHAT and CDR2 FQNNGV. Germline trimming cut 6 bases from V and 1 base from J; bases unmatched to any gene: 14. This CDR3 has 17 residues.

This clone was counted a few times. Germline is not matched at one junction end, which may reflect a read error. The rearrangement joins TRBV27 to TRBJ2-6; 10 positions agree with TRBD1. Looked up from germline, CDR1 is MNHEY and CDR2 is SMNVEV (reference sequence). The CDR3 sequence is 17 residues long. In DNA, the CDR3 is TGTGCCAGCAGAAGACAGGGGGCTTACTCTGGGGCCAACGGCCTGACTTTC. It is translated as CASRRQGAYSGANGLTF. The whole variable domain, filled in from reference TRBV27 and TRBJ2-6, reads EAQVTQNPRYLITVTGKKLTVTCSQNMNHEYMSWYRQDPGLGLRQIYYSMNVEVTDKGDVPEGYKVSRKEKRNFPLILESPSPNQTSLYFCASRRQGAYSGANGLTFGAGSRLTVL.

The V and J genes are TRBV28 and TRBJ2-1; 12 bases match TRBD1. CDR1 MDHEN and CDR2 SYDVKM come from the germline V gene. The ends lost 6 bases at V and 8 bases at J; junction bases unmatched: 8. There are 15 residues in the CDR3. The DNA for the CDR3 is TGTGCCAGCAGCCCGACCGGGACAGGGGGCGATGAGCAGTTCTTC. Translated, it gives CASSPTGTGGDEQFF. Looking up the rest from reference TRBV28 and TRBJ2-1 gives the full variable domain: DVKVTQSSRYLVKRTGEKVFLECVQDMDHENMFWYRQDPGLGLRLIYFSYDVKMKEKGDIPEGYSVSREKKERFSLILESASTNQTSMYLCASSPTGTGGDEQFFGPGTRLTVL.

This clone was counted a few times. The chain combines TRBV7-8 with TRBJ1-4; TRBD1 matches at 9 bases. J gave up 12 bases and V 5 bases, and 13 bases lay outside the gene matches. This CDR3 comprises 15 residues. Germline values: CDR1 SGHVS, CDR2 FQNEAQ. The chain's CDR3 is CASSLQGQGTGELFF. DNA of the CDR3: TGTGCCAGCAGCCTTCAAGGACAGGGGACTGGGGAACTGTTTTTT.

The chain employs TRBV6-4 and TRBJ2-3; the D gene is possibly TRBD2 (5 bases). CDR1 is MRHNA, CDR2 SNTAGT, per germline. This CDR3 region has 13 residues. Trimming took 11 bases from V and 2 from J, leaving 14 bases between them. CDR3: CAGIREPTDTQYF. CDR3 nucleotides: TGTGCCGGTATACGGGAACCCACAGATACGCAGTATTTT.

V and J are TRBV5-1 and TRBJ1-5; TRBD1 aligns across 8 bases. The germline gives CDR1 SGHRS, CDR2 YFSETQ. This CDR3 contains 14 residues. The J segment lost 7 bases and the V segment lost 0 bases, leaving 3 bases of the junction unmatched. The CDR3: CASSLESGGQPQHF. CDR3 nucleotides: TGCGCCAGCAGCTTGGAGTCAGGGGGCCAGCCCCAGCATTTT.

V is TRBV28 and J is TRBJ2-7, with D unclear. Between the trimmed V and J ends, which lost 6 bases and 5 bases, there was a span of 14 bases. The V gene's germline CDR1 is MDHEN and CDR2 SYDVKM. The CDR3 is made up of 13 amino acids. CDR3 sequence (DNA): TGTGCCAGCAGATCCCCCCGAGTGCACGAGCAGTACTTC. Amino acids: CASRSPRVHEQYF.

This rearrangement joins TRBV7-2 to TRBJ1-6; no firm D call. The CDR3 contains 12 residues. Germline CDR1 and CDR2: SGHTA and FQGNSA. Trimming removed 7 bases at V and 9 bases at J, with 10 bases between. CDR3 loop: CASMASTSPLHF. The CDR3 DNA is TGTGCCAGCATGGCTAGTACTTCACCCCTCCACTTT.

The chain recombines TRBV11-2 with TRBJ2-7; D gene unclear. Between the trimmed V and J ends, which lost 5 bases and 3 bases, there was a span of 8 bases. Germline-derived CDR1 and CDR2 are SGHAT and FQNNGV. CDR3 length: 12 amino acids. The CDR3 DNA follows: TGTGCCAGCAGCGCCGGGTTCTACGAGCAGTACTTC. It translates to CASSAGFYEQYF.

The chain employs TRBV7-2 and TRBJ2-7; D call uncertain. The CDR3 consists of 13 residues. Germline V CDR1 and CDR2: SGHTA, FQGNSA. V was cut by 5 bases and J by 6 bases, with 14 bases left in between. DNA of the CDR3: TGTGCCAGCAGCCCCCTAGGATACGGCGAGCAGTACTTC. It encodes CASSPLGYGEQYF.

This clone occurred a few times. The V and J genes are TRBV7-9 and TRBJ1-1, with unresolved D. The CDR3 runs 16 residues. Germline V CDR1 and CDR2: SEHNR, FQNEAQ (reference sequence). Deletions cut 5 bases from V and 2 bases from J, with 18 bases between. CDR3 amino acids: CASSPMALSGNTEAFF. CDR3 DNA sequence: TGTGCCAGCAGCCCCATGGCCTTGTCGGGTAACACTGAAGCTTTCTTT.